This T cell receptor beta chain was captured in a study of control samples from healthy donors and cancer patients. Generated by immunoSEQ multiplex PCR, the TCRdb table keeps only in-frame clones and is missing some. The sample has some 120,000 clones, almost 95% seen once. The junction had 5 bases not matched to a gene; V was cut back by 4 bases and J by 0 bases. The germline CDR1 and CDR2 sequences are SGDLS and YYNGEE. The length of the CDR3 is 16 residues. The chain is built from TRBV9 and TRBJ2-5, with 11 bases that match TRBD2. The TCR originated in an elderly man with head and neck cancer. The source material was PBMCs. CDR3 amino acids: CASSKGLAAYQETQYF. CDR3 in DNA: TGTGCCAGCAGCAAGGGACTAGCGGCCTACCAAGAGACCCAGTACTTC. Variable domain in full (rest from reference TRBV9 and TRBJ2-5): DSGVTQTPKHLITATGQRVTLRCSPRSGDLSVYWYQQSLDQGLQFLIQYYNGEERAKGNILERFSAQQFPDLHSELNLSSLELGDSALYFCASSKGLAAYQETQYFGPGTRLLVL.